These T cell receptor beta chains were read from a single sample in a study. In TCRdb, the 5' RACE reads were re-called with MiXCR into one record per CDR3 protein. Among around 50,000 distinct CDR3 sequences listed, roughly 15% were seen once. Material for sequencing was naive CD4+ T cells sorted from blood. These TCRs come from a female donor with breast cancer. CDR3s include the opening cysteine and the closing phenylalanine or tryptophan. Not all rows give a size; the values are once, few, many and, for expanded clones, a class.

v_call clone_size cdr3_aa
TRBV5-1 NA CASSSRGTGELFF
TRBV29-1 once CSAWWEPGYTF
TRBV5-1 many CASSPSTGSGANVLTF
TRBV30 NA CAWRFSRGELFF
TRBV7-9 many CASRGSQNSPLHF
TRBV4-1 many CASSPNGLDNQPQHF
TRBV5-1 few CASSRQEMSSYNSPLHF
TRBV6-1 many CASSEEWAGYTF
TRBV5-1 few CASSLGSGNTGELFF
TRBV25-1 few CASSHTGTGGDYGYTF
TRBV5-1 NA CASSPGTGSWNTEAFF
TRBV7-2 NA CATSVILRGTVELFF
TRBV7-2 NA CASSPPSGPDVYKQYF
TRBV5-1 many CASSLDSQGANYGYTF
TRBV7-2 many CASSLVDRAHEQYF
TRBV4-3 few CASSESRTAHTDTQYF
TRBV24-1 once CATSDATRPRNEQCF
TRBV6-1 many CASSQTVQTLYEQYF
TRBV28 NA CACSLFGVLTF
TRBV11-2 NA CASSPAGGPTEQFF
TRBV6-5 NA CASSYGTSGNTIYF
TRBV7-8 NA CASSPWRKDNEQFF
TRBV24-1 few CATSDSTGPGNEQFF
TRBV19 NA CASSIDQLQRAFF
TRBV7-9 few CASSLDTRMPQHF
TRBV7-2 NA CASSFAGTGRADTQYF
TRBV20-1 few CSAKYSGANVLTF
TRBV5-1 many CASSLSGTANTEAFF
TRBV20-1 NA CSARSPSGADNRGEQFF
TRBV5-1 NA CARGLGGRADNEQFF
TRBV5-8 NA CASSLELVTYEQYF
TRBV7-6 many CASSTPGGSYEQYF
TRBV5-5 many CASSLARGSNQPQHF
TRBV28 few CASSFTGDRGGQYGYTF
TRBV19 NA CASSMGGVQPQHF
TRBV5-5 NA CASSRTVLGYEQYF
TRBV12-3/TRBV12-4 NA CASSLRGQGGEKLFF
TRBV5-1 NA CASSAGREETQYF
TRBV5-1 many CASSSHDSPKNTGELFF
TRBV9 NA CASSPRTAVYGYTF
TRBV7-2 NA CASRQGDTQYF
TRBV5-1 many CASSLAPSGIRQETQYF
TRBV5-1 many CASSQGTSGTEQFF
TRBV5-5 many CASSVSGTSGSASTDTQYF
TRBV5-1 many CASSLDRLSNTIYF
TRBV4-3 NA CASSQDPNTIYF
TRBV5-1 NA CASSIGRRSSYEQYF
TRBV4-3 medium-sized CASSPYPGGATNEKLFF